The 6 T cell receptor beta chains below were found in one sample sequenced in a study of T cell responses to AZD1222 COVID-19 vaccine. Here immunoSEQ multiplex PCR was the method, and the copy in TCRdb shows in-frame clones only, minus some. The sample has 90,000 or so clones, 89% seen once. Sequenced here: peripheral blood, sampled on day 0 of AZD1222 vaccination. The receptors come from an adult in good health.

The CDR3: CASSPKGLAAYNEQFF. As DNA, the CDR3 is TGTGCCAGCAGCCCCAAGGGACTAGCGGCTTACAATGAGCAGTTCTTC. The V gene is TRBV11-3, the J gene TRBJ2-1, with 11 nucleotides matching TRBD2. CDR1 is SGHNT and CDR2 is YENEEA in the germline V gene. The V gene end was trimmed by 5 bases and the J gene end by 4 bases; junction bases not matched to a gene: 7. The CDR3 sequence is 16 residues long.

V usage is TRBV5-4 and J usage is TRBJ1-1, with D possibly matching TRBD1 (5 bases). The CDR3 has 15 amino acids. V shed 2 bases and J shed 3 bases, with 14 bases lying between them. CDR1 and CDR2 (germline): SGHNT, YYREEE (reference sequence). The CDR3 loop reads CASSFSTAEDTEAFF. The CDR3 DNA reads TGTGCCAGCAGCTTTTCGACAGCGGAAGACACTGAAGCTTTCTTT.

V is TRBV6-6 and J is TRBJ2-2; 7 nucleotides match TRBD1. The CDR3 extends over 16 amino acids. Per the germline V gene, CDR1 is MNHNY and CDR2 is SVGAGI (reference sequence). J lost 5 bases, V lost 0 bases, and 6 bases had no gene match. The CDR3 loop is CASSYSVGGWTGELFF. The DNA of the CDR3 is TGTGCCAGCAGTTACTCGGTAGGGGGCTGGACCGGGGAGCTGTTTTTT.

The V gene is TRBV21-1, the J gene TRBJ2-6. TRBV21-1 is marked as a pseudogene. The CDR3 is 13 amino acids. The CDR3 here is CASRGSGANVLTF. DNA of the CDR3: TGTGCCAGCAGGGGTTCCGGGGCCAACGTCCTGACTTTC.

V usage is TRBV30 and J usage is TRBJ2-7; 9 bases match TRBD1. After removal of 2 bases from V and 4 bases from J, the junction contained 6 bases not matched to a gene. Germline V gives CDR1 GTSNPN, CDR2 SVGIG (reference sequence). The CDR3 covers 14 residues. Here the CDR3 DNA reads TGTGCCTGGAGTCAGGGGACAGGGCTGTACGAGCAGTACTTC. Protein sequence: CAWSQGTGLYEQYF.

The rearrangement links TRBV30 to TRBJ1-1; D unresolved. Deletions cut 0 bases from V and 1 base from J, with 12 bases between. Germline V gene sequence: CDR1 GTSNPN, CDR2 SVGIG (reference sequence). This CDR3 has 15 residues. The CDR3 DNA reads TGTGCCTGGAGTGTACCAAAGGAGGGGAACACTGAAGCTTTCTTT. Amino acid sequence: CAWSVPKEGNTEAFF.